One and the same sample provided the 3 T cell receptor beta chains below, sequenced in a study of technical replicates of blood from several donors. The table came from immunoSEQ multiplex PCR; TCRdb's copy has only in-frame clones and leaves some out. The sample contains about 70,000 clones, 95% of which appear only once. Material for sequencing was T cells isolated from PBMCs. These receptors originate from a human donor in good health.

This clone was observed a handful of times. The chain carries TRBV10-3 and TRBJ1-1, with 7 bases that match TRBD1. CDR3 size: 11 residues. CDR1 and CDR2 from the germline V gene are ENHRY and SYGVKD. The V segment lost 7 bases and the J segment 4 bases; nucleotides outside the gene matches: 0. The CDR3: CAINRGTEAFF. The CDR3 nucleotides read TGTGCCATCAACAGGGGCACTGAAGCTTTCTTT.

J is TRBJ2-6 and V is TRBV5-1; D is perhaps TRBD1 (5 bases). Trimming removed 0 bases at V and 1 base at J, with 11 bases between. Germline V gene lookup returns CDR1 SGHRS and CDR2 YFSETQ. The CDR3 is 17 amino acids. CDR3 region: CASSLVAGLSGANVLTF. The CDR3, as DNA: TGCGCCAGCAGCTTGGTGGCAGGGTTATCTGGGGCCAACGTCCTGACTTTC. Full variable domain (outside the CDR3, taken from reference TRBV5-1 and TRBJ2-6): KAGVTQTPRYLIKTRGQQVTLSCSPISGHRSVSWYQQTPGQGLQFLFEYFSETQRNKGNFPGRFSGRQFSNSRSEMNVSTLELGDSALYLCASSLVAGLSGANVLTFGAGSRLTVL.

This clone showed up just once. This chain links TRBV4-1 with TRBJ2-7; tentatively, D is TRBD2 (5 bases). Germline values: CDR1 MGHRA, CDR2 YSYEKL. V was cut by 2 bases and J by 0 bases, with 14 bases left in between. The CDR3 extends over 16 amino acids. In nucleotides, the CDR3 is TGCGCCAGCAGCCAATCGGAGAGGGCCAGCTCCTACGAGCAGTACTTC. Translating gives CASSQSERASSYEQYF.